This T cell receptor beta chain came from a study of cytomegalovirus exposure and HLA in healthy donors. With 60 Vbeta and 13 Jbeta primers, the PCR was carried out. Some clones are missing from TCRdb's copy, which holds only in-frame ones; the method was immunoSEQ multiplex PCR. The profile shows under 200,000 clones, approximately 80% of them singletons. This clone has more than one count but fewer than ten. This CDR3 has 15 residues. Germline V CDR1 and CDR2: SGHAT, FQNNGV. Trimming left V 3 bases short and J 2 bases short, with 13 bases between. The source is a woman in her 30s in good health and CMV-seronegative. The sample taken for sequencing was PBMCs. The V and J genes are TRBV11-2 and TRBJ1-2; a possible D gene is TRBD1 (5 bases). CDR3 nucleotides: TGTGCCAGCAGCTTTCATGACAGTAAGAACTATGGCTACACCTTC. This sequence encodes CASSFHDSKNYGYTF.